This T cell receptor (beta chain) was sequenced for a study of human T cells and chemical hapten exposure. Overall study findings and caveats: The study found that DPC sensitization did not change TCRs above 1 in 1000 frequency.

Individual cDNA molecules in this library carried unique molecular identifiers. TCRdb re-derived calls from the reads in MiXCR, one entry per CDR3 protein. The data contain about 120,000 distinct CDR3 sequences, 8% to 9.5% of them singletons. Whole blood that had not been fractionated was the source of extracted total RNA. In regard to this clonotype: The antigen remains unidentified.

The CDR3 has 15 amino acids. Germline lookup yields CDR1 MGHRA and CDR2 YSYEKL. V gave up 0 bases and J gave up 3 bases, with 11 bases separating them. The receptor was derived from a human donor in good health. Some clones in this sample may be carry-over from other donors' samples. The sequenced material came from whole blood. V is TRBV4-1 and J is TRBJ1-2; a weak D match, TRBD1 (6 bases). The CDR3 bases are TGCGCCAGCAGCCAAGAGGCAGGGGAGGACTATGGCTACACCTTC. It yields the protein CASSQEAGEDYGYTF.